This T cell receptor beta chain was recovered during a study of blood T cell repertoires in COVID-19. Overall study context: There were acute and convalescent COVID-19 samples, and they came from the United States, Italy and Spain.

This CDR3 has 15 residues. V shed 8 bases and J shed 2 bases, with 14 bases lying between them. Germline V gives CDR1 KGHDR, CDR2 SFDVKD. Authors' data handling: For nucleated cells, counts were estimated from reference gene primer amplification. Repertoires were generated with immunoSEQ multiplex PCR, while TCRdb's copy carries only in-frame clones and drops some. The V and J calls and clone size are taken from that table; D and trimming were inferred from the DNA. The sample shows some 220,000 clones, around 80% of them seen only once. Sequencing was performed on peripheral blood. V is TRBV24-1 and J is TRBJ1-4; tentatively, D is TRBD1 (5 bases). This sequence was found in a woman in her 70s with acute or convalescent COVID-19. The CDR3 coding sequence is TGTGCCACCACCGAGCAAGGGGCGACTAATGAAAAACTGTTTTTT. Translating gives CATTEQGATNEKLFF.